Listed below are T cell receptor beta chains from one sample, sequenced in a study of T cell responses to AZD1222 COVID-19 vaccine. Generated by immunoSEQ multiplex PCR, the TCRdb table keeps only in-frame clones and is missing some. The data contain approximately 84,000 clones, 80% to 90% of them seen just once; the ten biggest clones take up 2.5%. The source material was peripheral blood, sampled 28 days after the second AZD1222 dose. All receptors come from an adult who received the AZD1222 COVID-19 vaccine. Both conserved end residues are part of each CDR3. A D gene is named only where the DNA matches it firmly. Expanded clones are given a class, and other clones once, few, many or no size at all.

J gene,clone size,D gene,V gene,CDR3 length,CDR3 DNA,CDR3 protein
TRBJ1-1,-,TRBD1,TRBV7-9,17,TGTGCCAGCAGTCATATACAGGGGGGCGACATGGACACTGAAGCTTTCTTT,CASSHIQGGDMDTEAFF
TRBJ2-2,-,TRBD2,TRBV5-1,15,TGCGCCAGCAGCTTAGACCTAGCGGGAGTCGGGGAGCTGTTTTTT,CASSLDLAGVGELFF
TRBJ1-2,-,-,TRBV6-6,13,TGTGCCAGCAGTTACGGGACCGACTATGGCTACACCTTC,CASSYGTDYGYTF
TRBJ1-1,-,TRBD1,TRBV10-3,15,TGTGCCATCAGGACTGGGACAGCCAGGAACACTGAAGCTTTCTTT,CAIRTGTARNTEAFF
TRBJ2-3,-,TRBD2,TRBV18,17,TGTGCCAGCTCCTACGCTTCCGGGACTAGCGGCTCCCAGACGCAGTATTTT,CASSYASGTSGSQTQYF
TRBJ1-1,-,-,TRBV7-8,15,TGTGCCAGCAGCTTCAGCCTTATTGGGGGCACTGAAGCTTTCTTT,CASSFSLIGGTEAFF
TRBJ2-3,-,-,TRBV4-1,12,TGCGCCAGCAGCGGAGCATTGGAAACGCAGTATTTT,CASSGALETQYF
TRBJ2-1,few,TRBD1,TRBV6-1,18,TGTGCCAGCAGTGACCTCCGTTATAGGACAGGGGTTATGAATGAGCAGTTCTTC,CASSDLRYRTGVMNEQFF
TRBJ1-2,few,-,TRBV7-3,16,TGTGCCAGCAGCCCGGAGCCGACACTTCCTAACTATGGCTACACCTTC,CASSPEPTLPNYGYTF
TRBJ2-1,-,-,TRBV2,13,TGTGCCAGCAGTGATTCTCGGGATGGGGAGCAGTTCTTC,CASSDSRDGEQFF
TRBJ1-6,-,-,TRBV10-3,16,TGTGCCATCAGTGAGTCGGGGAGCTCCTATAATTCACCCCTCCACTTT,CAISESGSSYNSPLHF
TRBJ1-2,-,-,TRBV7-3,14,TGTGCCAGCAGCCCCGGTCGGGTCTCGTCGGGCTACACCTTC,CASSPGRVSSGYTF
TRBJ2-7,-,TRBD2,TRBV11-1,15,TGTGCCAGCAGCTTAGAACTAGCGGAAACCTACGAGCAGTACTTC,CASSLELAETYEQYF
TRBJ1-2,-,TRBD1,TRBV19,16,TGTGCCAGTAGTCAAACATGGGACAGGGAGAACTATGGCTACACCTTC,CASSQTWDRENYGYTF
TRBJ1-1,-,-,TRBV6-2/TRBV6-3,14,TGTGCCAGCAGCCAACATGGTGGATCCACTGAAGCTTTCTTT,CASSQHGGSTEAFF
TRBJ1-6,once,-,TRBV27,16,TGTGCCAGCAGCCTCACGACAGGTCCCAATTTTTCACCCCTCCACTTT,CASSLTTGPNFSPLHF
TRBJ1-3,-,TRBD1,TRBV28,16,TGTGCCAGCAGTTCGGACGACAGGGGCTCTGGAAACACCATATATTTT,CASSSDDRGSGNTIYF
TRBJ1-2,-,TRBD1,TRBV19,16,TGTGCCAGTAGTCCCACCGGGACAGGGGAACCATATGGCTACACCTTC,CASSPTGTGEPYGYTF
TRBJ2-1,-,-,TRBV27,13,TGTGCCAGCAGCCCTAGGGGCTACAATGAGCAGTTCTTC,CASSPRGYNEQFF
TRBJ1-3,-,-,TRBV3-1/TRBV3-2,16,TGTGCCAGCAGCCCCCGGTTAGGGAGCTCTGGAAACACCATATATTTT,CASSPRLGSSGNTIYF
TRBJ2-3,-,TRBD1,TRBV7-8,13,TGTGCCAGCAGTCACGACAGGGGAGATACGCAGTATTTT,CASSHDRGDTQYF
TRBJ1-2,-,-,TRBV9,13,TGTGCCAGCAGCGTAGGGACCCTCTATGGCTACACCTTC,CASSVGTLYGYTF
TRBJ1-1,once,-,TRBV3-1/TRBV3-2,13,TGTGCCAGCAGCCGCACGGGGGGTTCTGAAGCTTTCTTT,CASSRTGGSEAFF
TRBJ1-4,few,TRBD1,TRBV2,14,TGTGCCAGCAGGCAGGGACAGGGAGGTGAAAAACTGTTTTTT,CASRQGQGGEKLFF
TRBJ2-1,once,TRBD1,TRBV29-1,15,TGCAGCGTTGAGGCCCGGGACAGGGGTCTGAATGAGCAGTTCTTC,CSVEARDRGLNEQFF
TRBJ2-3,few,-,TRBV7-3,13,TGTGCCAGCAGCTTTGTTCGGGGAGATACGCAGTATTTT,CASSFVRGDTQYF
TRBJ2-1,-,-,TRBV20-1,12,TGCAGTGCTAGTCCAGATTACAATGAGCAGTTCTTC,CSASPDYNEQFF
TRBJ1-3,-,TRBD1,TRBV6-5,14,TGTGCCAGCAGGGACAGGGGGTCTGGAAACACCATATATTTT,CASRDRGSGNTIYF
TRBJ1-1,-,-,TRBV5-8,15,TGTGCCAGCAGCTTGATGGGGGCCATGGTTGGTGAAGCTTTCTTT,CASSLMGAMVGEAFF
TRBJ1-5,-,-,TRBV7-2,16,TGTGCCAGCAGCTTATTTATCGGCGGCAGCCTTCAGCCCCAGCATTTT,CASSLFIGGSLQPQHF
TRBJ1-2,-,TRBD1,TRBV5-1,15,TGCGCCAGCAGCTTGGCTCAGGGGGTTCTCTATGGCTACACCTTC,CASSLAQGVLYGYTF
TRBJ2-2,-,TRBD2,TRBV19,16,TGTGCCAGTAGTCCCCGGGGGGGGACGAGCACCGGGGAGCTGTTTTTT,CASSPRGGTSTGELFF
TRBJ1-1,once,-,TRBV12-3/TRBV12-4,13,TGTGCCAGCAGTTTACGGGGGGTGACTGAAGCTTTCTTT,CASSLRGVTEAFF
TRBJ1-1,-,-,TRBV27,14,TGTGCCAGCAGTTTACGGATTACGAACACTGAAGCTTTCTTT,CASSLRITNTEAFF
TRBJ2-1,-,TRBD2,TRBV2,15,TGTGCCAGCCGGCGGCTAGCGGGAGAATACAATGAGCAGTTCTTC,CASRRLAGEYNEQFF
TRBJ2-7,-,TRBD1,TRBV15,15,TGTGCCACCAGCAGAGAGACAGGGAACAGCGACGAGCAGTACTTC,CATSRETGNSDEQYF
TRBJ2-7,-,-,TRBV2,16,TGTGCCAGCAGTGAAGAGCGGATTAGGAGCTCCTACGAGCAGTACTTC,CASSEERIRSSYEQYF
TRBJ1-1,-,TRBD1,TRBV5-8,15,TGTGCCAGCAGCGTCACAGGACAGGGTAACACTGAAGCTTTCTTT,CASSVTGQGNTEAFF
TRBJ2-5,-,-,TRBV7-6,14,TGTGCCAGCAGCTTAGGTTTGGCGGAAGAGACCCAGTACTTC,CASSLGLAEETQYF
TRBJ2-5,-,-,TRBV11-2,11,TGTGCCAGCAGCTTAGTAAAGACCCAGTACTTC,CASSLVKTQYF
TRBJ2-1,-,-,TRBV10-1,16,TGCGCCAGCAGTGAGGTTTGCGAGCTAGTAAGCAATGAGCAGTTCTTC,CASSEVCELVSNEQFF
TRBJ2-7,once,-,TRBV3-1/TRBV3-2,14,TGTGCCAGCAGCCAACTGACGGGAGCGAAGGAGCAGTACTTC,CASSQLTGAKEQYF
TRBJ2-1,-,-,TRBV9,13,TGTGCCAGCAGCCCCCAGAGTCACAATGAGCAGTTCTTC,CASSPQSHNEQFF
TRBJ2-7,once,TRBD1,TRBV28,18,TGTGCCAGCAGTTTATCGTGGACCAACAGGGGGAGCTCCTACGAGCAGTACTTC,CASSLSWTNRGSSYEQYF
TRBJ1-6,few,-,TRBV23-1,19,TGCGCCAGCAGTCAATTAGAGGAATCCATCAAGCAGGGTTATTCACCCCTCCACTTT,CASSQLEESIKQGYSPLHF